This TCR beta chain was sequenced in a study of somatic mutations in cytotoxic T cells in rheumatoid arthritis. Looking at the study overall: Including V beta1+ cells that were sequenced for TCRB, some T-cell populations stained with V beta antibodies were flow-sorted at nearly 100% purity. General study points: Rheumatoid arthritis patients showed CD8+ clonality increasing with age, unlike healthy controls.

A remark on this clone: Its cognate antigen is unknown.

Some clones are missing from TCRdb's copy, which holds only in-frame ones; the method was immunoSEQ multiplex PCR. The data hold approximately 17,000 clones, with around 80% observed a single time. The clonotype originates from an adult with rheumatoid arthritis. The material sequenced was CD8+ T cells sorted from blood.

The CDR3 bases are TGTGCCAGCAGCTCCAGCCTGGCAGCCTTCTACGAGCAGTACTTC. It codes for CASSSSLAAFYEQYF. The V gene is TRBV11-2, the J gene TRBJ2-7, with D uncertain. Germline lookup yields CDR1 SGHAT and CDR2 FQNNGV. The CDR3 is made up of 15 amino acids. V was clipped by 4 bases and J by 3 bases, with 16 bases between them. Full variable domain (missing parts from reference TRBV11-2 and TRBJ2-7): EAGVAQSPRYKIIEKRQSVAFWCNPISGHATLYWYQQILGQGPKLLIQFQNNGVVDDSQLPKDRFSAERLKGVDSTLKIQPAKLEDSAVYLCASSSSLAAFYEQYFGPGTRLTVT.